This T cell receptor beta chain emerged from a study of molecular identifiers for immune sequencing clone quantification. Between roughly 19,000 and 1,100,000 sorted cells, with 10%, 30% or 50% RNA, yielded naive CD8 libraries. The CDR3 runs to 15 residues. V dropped 1 base and J dropped 5; count of bases not matched to a gene: 9. Germline V CDR1 and CDR2: SGHNT, YYREEE (reference sequence). Listed TCR primers, together with previously described methods, were used for the bulk TCR libraries. One entry per CDR3 protein, called by TCRdb with MiXCR from the PCR reads. Of about 640,000 distinct CDR3 sequences in the sample, 20% are singletons; the top ten hold around 0.86%.

Input material: naive CD8+ T cells from blood, with Jurkat cell RNA spiked in. As to subset: FACS-sorted CD8+CD4-CCR7+CD45RA+ naive T cells. This receptor was obtained from a human donor in good health. Some libraries in this study had Jurkat cell RNA spiked in. The chain employs TRBV5-4 and TRBJ2-7, with 7 bases identical to TRBD1. The CDR3 DNA is TGTGCCAGCAGCTTGTTAGGGGGCAGGGGCGACGAGCAGTACTTC. This sequence encodes CASSLLGGRGDEQYF.